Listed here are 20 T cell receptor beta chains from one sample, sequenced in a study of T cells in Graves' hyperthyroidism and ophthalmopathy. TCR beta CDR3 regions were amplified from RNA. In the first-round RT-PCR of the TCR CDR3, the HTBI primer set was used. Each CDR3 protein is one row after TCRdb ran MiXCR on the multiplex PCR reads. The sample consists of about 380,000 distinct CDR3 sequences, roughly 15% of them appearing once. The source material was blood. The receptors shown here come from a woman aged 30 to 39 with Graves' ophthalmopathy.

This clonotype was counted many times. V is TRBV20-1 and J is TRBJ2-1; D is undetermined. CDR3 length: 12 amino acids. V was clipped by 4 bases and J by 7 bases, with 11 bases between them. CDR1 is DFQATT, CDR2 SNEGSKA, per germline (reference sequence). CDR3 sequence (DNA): TGCAGTGCTATCGACTCGCCAAATGAGCAGTTCTTC. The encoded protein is CSAIDSPNEQFF.

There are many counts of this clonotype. The CDR3 here is CASTDRSYEQYF. CDR3 sequence (DNA): TGTGCCAGCACCGACAGATCCTACGAGCAGTACTTC. The rearrangement links TRBV11-2 to TRBJ2-7, with D perhaps matching TRBD1 (5 bases). The CDR3 has 12 amino acids. Germline CDR1 and CDR2: SGHAT and FQNNGV. V was cut by 7 bases and J by 1 base, with 8 bases left in between.

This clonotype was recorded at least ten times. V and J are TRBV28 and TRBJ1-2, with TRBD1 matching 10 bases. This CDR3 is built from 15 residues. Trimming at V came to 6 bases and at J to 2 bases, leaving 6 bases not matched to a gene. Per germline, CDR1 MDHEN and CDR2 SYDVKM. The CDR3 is CASRTGGQGNYGYTF. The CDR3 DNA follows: TGTGCCAGCAGGACCGGGGGACAGGGGAACTATGGCTACACCTTC.

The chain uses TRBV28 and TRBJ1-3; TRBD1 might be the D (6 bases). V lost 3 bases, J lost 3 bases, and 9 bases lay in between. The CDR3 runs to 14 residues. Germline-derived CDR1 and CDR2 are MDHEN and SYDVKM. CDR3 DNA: TGTGCCAGCAGTTTCAGGGGTATTGGAAACACCATATATTTT. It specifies CASSFRGIGNTIYF.

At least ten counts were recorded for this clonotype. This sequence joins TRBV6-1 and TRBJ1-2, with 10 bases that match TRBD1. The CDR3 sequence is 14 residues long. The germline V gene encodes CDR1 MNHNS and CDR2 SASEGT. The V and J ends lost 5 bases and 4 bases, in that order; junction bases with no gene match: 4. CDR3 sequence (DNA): TGTGCCAGCAGTCGGGACAGGGGTACCTATGGCTACACCTTC. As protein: CASSRDRGTYGYTF.

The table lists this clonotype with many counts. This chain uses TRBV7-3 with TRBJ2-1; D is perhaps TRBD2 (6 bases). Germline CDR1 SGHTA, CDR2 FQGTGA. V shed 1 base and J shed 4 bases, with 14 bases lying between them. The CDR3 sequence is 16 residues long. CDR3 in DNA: TGTGCCAGCAGCTTAATTGGCGGGGAGAAGTACAATGAGCAGTTCTTC. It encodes CASSLIGGEKYNEQFF.

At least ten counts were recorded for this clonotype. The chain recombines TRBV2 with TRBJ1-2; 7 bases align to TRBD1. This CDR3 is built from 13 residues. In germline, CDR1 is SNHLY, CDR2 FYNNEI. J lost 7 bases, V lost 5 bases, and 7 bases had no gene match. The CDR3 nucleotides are TGTGCCAGCAGTAAAGACGCAGGGGGTGGCTACACCTTC. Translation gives CASSKDAGGGYTF.

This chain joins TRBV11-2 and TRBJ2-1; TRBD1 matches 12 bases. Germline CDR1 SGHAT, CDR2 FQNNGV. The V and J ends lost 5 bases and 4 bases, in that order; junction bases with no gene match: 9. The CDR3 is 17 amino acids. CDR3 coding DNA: TGTGCCAGCAGCGCTACCGGGACAGGGGGCGGATACAATGAGCAGTTCTTC. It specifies CASSATGTGGGYNEQFF.

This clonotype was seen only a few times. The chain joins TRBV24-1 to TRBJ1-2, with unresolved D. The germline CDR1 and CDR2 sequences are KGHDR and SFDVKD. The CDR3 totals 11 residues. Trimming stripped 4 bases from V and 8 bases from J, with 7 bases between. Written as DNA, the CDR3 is TGTGCCACCAGTGACGGCGCCGGCTACACCTTC. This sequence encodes CATSDGAGYTF.

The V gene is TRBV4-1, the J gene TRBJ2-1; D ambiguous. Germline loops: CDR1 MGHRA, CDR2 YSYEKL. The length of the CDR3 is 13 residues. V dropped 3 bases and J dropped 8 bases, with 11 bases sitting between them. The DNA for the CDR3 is TGCGCCAGCAGCCACCCTGGACGGGATGAGCAGTTCTTC. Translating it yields CASSHPGRDEQFF.

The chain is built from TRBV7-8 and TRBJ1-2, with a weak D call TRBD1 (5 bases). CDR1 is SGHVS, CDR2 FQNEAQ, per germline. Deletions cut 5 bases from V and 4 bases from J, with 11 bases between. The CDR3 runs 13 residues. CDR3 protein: CASSRGGIYGYTF. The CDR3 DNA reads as TGTGCCAGCAGCCGCGGGGGAATCTATGGCTACACCTTC.

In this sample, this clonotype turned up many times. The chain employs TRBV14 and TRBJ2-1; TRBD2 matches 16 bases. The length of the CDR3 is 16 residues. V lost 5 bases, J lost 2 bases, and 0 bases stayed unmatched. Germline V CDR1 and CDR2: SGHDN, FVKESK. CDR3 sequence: CASSGTSGGAYNEQFF. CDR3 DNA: TGTGCCAGCAGCGGGACTAGCGGGGGGGCCTACAATGAGCAGTTCTTC.

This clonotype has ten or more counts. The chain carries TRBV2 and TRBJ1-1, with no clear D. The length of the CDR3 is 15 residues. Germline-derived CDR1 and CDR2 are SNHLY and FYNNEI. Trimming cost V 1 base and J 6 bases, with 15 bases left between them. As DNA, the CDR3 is TGTGCCAGCAGTGAAGACCTAGGGTGGTCGGCTGAAGCTTTCTTT. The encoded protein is CASSEDLGWSAEAFF.

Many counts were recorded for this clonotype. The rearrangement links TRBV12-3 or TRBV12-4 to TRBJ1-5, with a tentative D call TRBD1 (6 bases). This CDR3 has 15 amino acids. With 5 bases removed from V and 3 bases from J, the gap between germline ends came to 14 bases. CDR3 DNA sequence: TGTGCCAGCAGTCTAAACAGGGCCCCCAATCAGCCCCAGCATTTT. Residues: CASSLNRAPNQPQHF.

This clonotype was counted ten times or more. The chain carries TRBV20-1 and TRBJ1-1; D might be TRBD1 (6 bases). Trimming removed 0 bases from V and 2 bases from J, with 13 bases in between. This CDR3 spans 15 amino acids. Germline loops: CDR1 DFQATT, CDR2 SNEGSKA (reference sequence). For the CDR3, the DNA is TGCAGTGCTAGAGATATGGGACAATTTAACACTGAAGCTTTCTTT. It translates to CSARDMGQFNTEAFF.

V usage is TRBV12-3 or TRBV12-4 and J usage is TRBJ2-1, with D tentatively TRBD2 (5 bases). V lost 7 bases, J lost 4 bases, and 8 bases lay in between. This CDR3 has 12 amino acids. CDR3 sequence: CASNGVYNEQFF. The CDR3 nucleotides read TGTGCCAGCAACGGGGTATACAATGAGCAGTTCTTC.

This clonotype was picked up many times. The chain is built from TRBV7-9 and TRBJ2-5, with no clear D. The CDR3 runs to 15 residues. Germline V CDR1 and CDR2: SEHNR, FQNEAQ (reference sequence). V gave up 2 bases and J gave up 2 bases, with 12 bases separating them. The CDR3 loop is CASSLLSRQQETQYF. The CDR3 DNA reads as TGTGCCAGCAGCTTACTGTCCCGGCAGCAAGAGACCCAGTACTTC.

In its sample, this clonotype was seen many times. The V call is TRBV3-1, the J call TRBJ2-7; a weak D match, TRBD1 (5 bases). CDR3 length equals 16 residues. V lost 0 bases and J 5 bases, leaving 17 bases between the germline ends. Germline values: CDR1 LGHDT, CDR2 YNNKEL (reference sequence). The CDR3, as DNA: TGTGCCAGCAGCCAAGACTCGCGGCCGACAGCCAACGAGCAGTACTTC. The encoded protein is CASSQDSRPTANEQYF.

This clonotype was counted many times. This chain's CDR3 is CASSLVQGWGETQYF. Written as DNA, the CDR3 is TGTGCCAGCAGCTTAGTACAGGGGTGGGGAGAGACCCAGTACTTC. The V and J genes are TRBV7-8 and TRBJ2-5; 7 positions agree with TRBD1. The J segment lost 4 bases and the V segment lost 1 base, leaving 6 bases of the junction unmatched. Germline CDR1 and CDR2: SGHVS and FQNEAQ. The CDR3 sequence is 15 residues long.

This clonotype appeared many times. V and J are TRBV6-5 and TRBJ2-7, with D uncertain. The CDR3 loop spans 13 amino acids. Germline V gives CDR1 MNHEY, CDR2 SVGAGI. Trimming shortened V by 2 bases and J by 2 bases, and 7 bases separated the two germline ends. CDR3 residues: CASSYGSPYEQYF. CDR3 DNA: TGTGCCAGCAGTTACGGATCGCCCTACGAGCAGTACTTC.